The rows below give T cell receptor beta chains drawn from one sample of a study of identical twins. Each CDR3 protein gets one entry after TCRdb re-called the 5' RACE reads with MiXCR. Among 250,000 to 300,000 distinct CDR3 sequences listed, just under 9.5% were seen once. The same sample was also used in a study of yellow fever vaccine responses in identical twins.

Sample: CD8+ T cells sorted from blood. Receptors were obtained from a woman in her late teens or twenties in good health. Each CDR3 is given with its conserved first and last residue. A D gene is named only where the DNA matches it firmly. Expanded clones are given a class, and other clones once, few, many or no size at all.

v_call,d_call,clone_size,j_call,cdr3_aa,cdr3_nt
TRBV20-1,TRBD2,many,TRBJ2-3,CSAGFGLAGGSIDTQYF,TGCAGTGCTGGATTTGGACTAGCGGGGGGTTCGATCGATACGCAGTATTTT
TRBV7-9,.,many,TRBJ2-1,CASSLVLEGNEQFF,TGTGCCAGCAGCTTAGTCCTTGAGGGGAATGAGCAGTTCTTC
TRBV27,TRBD1,.,TRBJ1-6,CASSSQGGNSPLHF,TGTGCCAGCAGTTCCCAGGGGGGCAATTCACCCCTCCACTTT
TRBV27,.,.,TRBJ2-1,CASSTSGTYEQFF,TGTGCCAGCAGTACCTCGGGAACCTATGAGCAGTTCTTC
TRBV7-8,.,many,TRBJ2-1,CASSLSRGREQFF,TGTGCCAGCAGCTTAAGTCGGGGGCGGGAGCAGTTCTTC
TRBV7-2,TRBD2,many,TRBJ2-7,CASSLGLAGVEQYF,TGTGCCAGCAGCTTAGGTCTAGCGGGAGTCGAGCAGTACTTC
TRBV2,.,.,TRBJ1-3,CASRRGNSGNTIYF,TGTGCCAGCAGAAGGGGAAACTCTGGAAACACCATATATTTT
TRBV2,.,few,TRBJ2-1,CASAPAYNEQFF,TGTGCCAGCGCTCCCGCCTACAATGAGCAGTTCTTC
TRBV7-9,TRBD2,.,TRBJ2-1,CASSERLAGQYNEQFF,TGTGCCAGCAGCGAACGACTAGCGGGCCAATACAATGAGCAGTTCTTC
TRBV7-9,.,few,TRBJ1-1,CASSSPDSHTEAFF,TGTGCCAGCAGCTCACCAGACAGCCACACTGAAGCTTTCTTT